The entry that follows covers one T cell receptor beta chain sequence. Its matching antigen is unknown. This PCR relied on a set of 60 Vbeta primers and 13 Jbeta primers. TCRdb's table, derived via immunoSEQ multiplex PCR, lists solely in-frame clones and lacks some. The sample has over 60,000 clones, and its top ten clones hold 7.5%. This CDR3 is built from 17 residues. V lost 5 bases, J lost 1 base, and 7 bases stayed unmatched. Looked up from germline, CDR1 is LNHDA and CDR2 is SQIVND (reference sequence). The sample originates from a study of cytomegalovirus exposure and HLA in healthy donors. On the study more broadly: One earlier analysis, a look at around 180 million T cells, found roughly 110 million unique TCR beta sequences.

Study results and limitations: The authors later found most CMV-associated TCR beta chains appeared HLA-restricted. Most sequenced TCRs were rare (though some public TCRs occurred in many donors). Equally common other TCR beta chains were less clonally expanded than HLA-associated ones, a later analysis found.

The chain links TRBV19 to TRBJ2-1, with 11 bases lining up with TRBD2. Sequencing used PBMCs. The sequence derives from a female donor in good health and CMV-seropositive. The CDR3: CASSAPGLADSYNEQFF. CDR3 nucleotides: TGTGCCAGTAGTGCGCCGGGACTAGCGGATTCCTACAATGAGCAGTTCTTC.